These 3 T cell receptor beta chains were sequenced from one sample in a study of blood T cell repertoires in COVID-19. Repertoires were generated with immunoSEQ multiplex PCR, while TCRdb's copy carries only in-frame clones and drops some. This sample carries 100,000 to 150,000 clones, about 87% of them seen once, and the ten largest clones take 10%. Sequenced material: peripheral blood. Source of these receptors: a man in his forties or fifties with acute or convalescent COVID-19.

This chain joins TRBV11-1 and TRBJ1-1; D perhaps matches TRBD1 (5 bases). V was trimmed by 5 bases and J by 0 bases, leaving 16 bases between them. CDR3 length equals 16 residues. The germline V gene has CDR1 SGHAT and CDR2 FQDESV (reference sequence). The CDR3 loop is CASSAKGMGMNTEAFF. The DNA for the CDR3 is TGTGCCAGCAGCGCCAAGGGGATGGGCATGAACACTGAAGCTTTCTTT.

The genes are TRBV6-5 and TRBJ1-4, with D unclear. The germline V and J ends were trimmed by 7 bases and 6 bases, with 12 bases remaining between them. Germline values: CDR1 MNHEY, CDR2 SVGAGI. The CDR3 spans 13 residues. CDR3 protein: CASTSRRDEKLFF. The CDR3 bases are TGTGCCAGCACCAGCCGGCGGGATGAAAAACTGTTTTTT.

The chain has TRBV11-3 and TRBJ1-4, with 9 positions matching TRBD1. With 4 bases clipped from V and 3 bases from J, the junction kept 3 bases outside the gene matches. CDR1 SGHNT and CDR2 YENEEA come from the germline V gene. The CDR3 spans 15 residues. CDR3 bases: TGTGCCAGCAGCTCTTGGACAGGGGCTAATGAAAAACTGTTTTTT. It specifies CASSSWTGANEKLFF.